The source of this TCR beta chain is a study of CD4+ T cells in melanoma (dated by TCRdb to between 2021 and 2024). At the level of the whole study: Neoantigen-specific CD4+ T cells in human melanoma were what the study investigated. What the authors observed across the whole study: Neoantigen-specific CD4+ T cells were reported to be correlated with the function of CD8+ T cells, macrophages and B cells. Neoantigen-specific CD4+ T cells in melanoma were reported to have a range of differentiation states.

Receptor amplification or capture employed the immunoSEQ multiplex PCR assay. The immuneACCESS repertoire file appears here via TCRdb, limited to in-frame rearrangements. These files lack a portion of the clones; in checked studies, under half of the deficit traces to unresolved V genes, and the cause of the others is not known. The sample has around 100,000 clones on record, about 90% of them singletons. About 3.5% of the sample is taken by the ten largest. The CDR3, cysteine through phenylalanine, is 19 amino acids long. The DNA shown is the 57-base CDR3, in frame from base 1. V is reduced by 2 bases and J by 0 bases, leaving a spacing of 20 bases between them. CDR1 MNHNS and CDR2 SASEGT were looked up in the germline V gene. This clone was observed a handful of times. Its antigen remains undetermined. Per-base qualities were not stored, and no clone one base away is much larger. The donors were people with melanoma.

The sequenced sample was peripheral blood. This TCR derives from a human donor with melanoma. The chain joins TRBV6-1 to TRBJ1-5; D gene: possibly TRBD1, on 5 matching bases. The CDR3 is CASSEFGGLTTLSNQPQHF. The DNA sequence is given as TGTGCCAGCAGTGAATTCGGGGGGTTAACAACCCTTAGCAATCAGCCCCAGCATTTT.